This TCR beta chain was obtained from a study of OX40 agonist ivuxolimab in advanced cancers. Germline values: CDR1 SQVTM, CDR2 ANQGSEA. The CDR3 length is 12 residues. V was cut by 2 bases and J by 6 bases, with 8 bases left in between. Clones were read by immunoSEQ multiplex PCR, and TCRdb kept only the in-frame ones, dropping some. Counted here are fewer than 25,000 clones, 86% occurring once; the ten biggest clones make up around a fifth. The material sequenced was CD4+ or CD8+ T cells sorted from blood, taken in a trial of the OX40 agonist ivuxolimab. The chain couples TRBV29-1 to TRBJ2-1, with a weak D call TRBD2 (6 bases). The TCR was taken from an adult with an advanced solid tumor such as melanoma, head and neck, liver or kidney cancer. The CDR3 region has the DNA TGCAGCGTTGAATGGGGGGTCAATGAGCAGTTCTTC. Translation: CSVEWGVNEQFF.